This T cell receptor beta chain originates from a study of blood T cell repertoires in COVID-19. Trimming took off 6 bases at V and 3 bases at J, with 17 bases between the two ends. Germline V gene data show CDR1 as MNHEY and CDR2 as SMNVEV (reference sequence). The CDR3 totals 15 residues. Participants' own reports of clinical history determined their cohort assignment. In the original analysis: Reference gene primer amplification gave estimated nucleated cell counts. Profiled with immunoSEQ multiplex PCR; TCRdb holds only in-frame clones, not every one. V, J and clone size reflect that table, while D and trimming were determined from the DNA. The data contain 95,000 to 150,000 clones, about four fifths of them singletons.

This sequence originates from a woman under 40 who had recovered from COVID-19. The chain couples TRBV27 to TRBJ1-1, with D possibly being TRBD1 (5 bases). Sequencing was done on a sample of PBMCs or T cells enriched from blood (not recorded which). CDR3 sequence: CASSPRRGWDTEAFF. The CDR3, as DNA: TGTGCCAGCAGCCCAAGGCGGGGGTGGGACACTGAAGCTTTCTTT.